This section outlines one T cell receptor (beta chain) sequence together with its context. The sample carries other DNA sequences with the same CDR3. The sample comes from a study of blood T cell repertoires in COVID-19. Study as a whole: Sources were T cells, B-cell-depleted T cells, or PBMCs; the material itself was cDNA or gDNA.

Trimming removed 3 bases from V and 4 bases from J; junction bases left unmatched: 0. The length of the CDR3 is 13 residues. Germline CDR1 reads KGHSH; CDR2 reads LQKENI. In the original processing: Estimates of nucleated cell counts were drawn from the amplification of reference gene primers. TCRdb's table, derived via immunoSEQ multiplex PCR, lists solely in-frame clones and lacks some. Clone size and the V and J calls come from that table; the DNA yielded D and trimming. The sample yields approximately 160,000 clones, around 90% seen once. Followed longitudinally, the Seattle patients had been enrolled during active infection.

This receptor was identified in a man aged 60 to 69 with COVID-19, enrolled during active disease. The source material was peripheral blood. V is TRBV18 and J is TRBJ1-5, with TRBD1 matching over 7 bases. The CDR3 DNA follows: TGTGCCAGCTCACCGGGACAGAATCAGCCCCAGCATTTT. Its translation: CASSPGQNQPQHF.